Detailed here is one TCR beta chain. The PCR made use of 60 Vbeta and 13 Jbeta primers. TCRdb keeps only in-frame clones here, not all; method: immunoSEQ multiplex PCR. The profile shows about 160,000 clones, about 65% of them singletons. At the time of sampling, donors were nominally healthy, though unrecorded immune exposures were likely. The source of the sample is a study of cytomegalovirus exposure and HLA in healthy donors. Study context: Around four fifths of more than 300 genotyped donors fell in the Caucasian-associated ancestry cluster.

This CDR3 spans 19 amino acids. The V segment lost 1 base and the J segment 4 bases; nucleotides outside the gene matches: 18. Germline lookup yields CDR1 SGHTS and CDR2 YDEGEE. Sequenced sample: PBMCs. The rearrangement joins TRBV5-8 to TRBJ2-5, with 8 bases identical to TRBD2. This receptor was taken from a woman in her 30s in good health and CMV-seronegative. DNA for the CDR3: TGTGCCAGCAGCTTGTACAGGACAACTAGCGGCAGAGGGTCAGAGACCCAGTACTTC. Amino acid sequence: CASSLYRTTSGRGSETQYF.